There are a few counts of the clone carrying this TCR beta chain. The antigen remains unidentified. TCRdb re-called the reads with MiXCR, one entry per CDR3 protein. The sample carries a few hundred thousand distinct CDR3 sequences, approximately 15% recorded once. The sample comes from a study of T cell repertoires in cytomegalovirus infection. Study background: CMV infection and matching HLA type were both indicated by public TCR beta signatures.

The CDR3 is made up of 12 amino acids. Germline CDR1 reads MNHNY; CDR2 reads SVGAGI (reference sequence). V was trimmed by 6 bases and J by 0 bases, leaving 5 bases between them. Study-wide findings and caveats: The study found HLA-C-restricted CMV-specific TCR beta clonotypes dominating the ex vivo response.

The clonotype was recovered from a human donor in good health (CMV status not recorded). Some clones in this sample may be carry-over from other donors' samples. The V call is TRBV6-6, the J call TRBJ1-1; D gene unclear. Sample: CD8+ T cells from PBMCs. The CDR3 protein is CASRLMNTEAFF. The CDR3 region has the DNA TGTGCCAGCAGGCTTATGAACACTGAAGCTTTCTTT.